Listed here are 13 T cell receptor beta chains from one sample, sequenced in a study of early T cells in non-severe SARS-CoV-2 infection. Each CDR3 protein is one row after TCRdb ran MiXCR on the 5' RACE reads. This sample has over 60,000 distinct CDR3 sequences; roughly 9.1% occur once, and the top ten carry 6.5% to 8.5%. Sequences were derived from whole blood, sampled at baseline. The receptors here all came from an adult who was a healthcare worker with PCR-confirmed SARS-CoV-2 infection or an uninfected control (not recorded which).

The rearrangement links TRBV7-8 to TRBJ1-2; no clear D gene. V lost 2 bases to trimming and J lost 7 bases, with 14 bases between them. The germline gives CDR1 SGHVS, CDR2 FQNEAQ. There are 14 residues in the CDR3. The CDR3 DNA is TGTGCCAGCAGCTTATCTCGGCGGTGGAGTGGCTACACCTTC. It codes for CASSLSRRWSGYTF.

This clonotype was seen a handful of times. The chain joins TRBV20-1 to TRBJ2-7; TRBD1 matches at 7 bases. Per the germline V gene, CDR1 is DFQATT and CDR2 is SNEGSKA (reference sequence). With 5 bases clipped from V and 6 bases from J, the junction kept 13 bases outside the gene matches. The CDR3 consists of 14 residues. CDR3 loop: CSALNSGTAGEQYF. DNA for the CDR3: TGCAGTGCTTTGAACTCCGGGACAGCAGGCGAGCAGTACTTC.

Many counts were recorded for this clonotype. The V and J genes are TRBV11-2 and TRBJ2-5; 9 bases are shared with TRBD2. This CDR3 is built from 14 residues. Trimming at V came to 1 base and at J to 3 bases, leaving 0 bases not matched to a gene. Germline CDR1 reads SGHAT; CDR2 reads FQNNGV. CDR3 residues: CASSLGLAEETQYF. The DNA for the CDR3 is TGTGCCAGCAGCTTAGGACTAGCGGAAGAGACCCAGTACTTC.

This chain connects TRBV7-3 to TRBJ1-1, with 9 nucleotides matching TRBD1. V lost 7 bases, J lost 1 base, and 10 bases stayed unmatched. Germline values: CDR1 SGHTA, CDR2 FQGTGA. This CDR3 has 16 residues. The CDR3 region is CASTAGTGSANTEAFF. The DNA for the CDR3 is TGTGCCAGCACCGCCGGGACAGGGTCGGCGAACACTGAAGCTTTCTTT.

This rearrangement joins TRBV11-2 to TRBJ2-3; 9 bases line up with TRBD2. There are 18 residues in the CDR3. Trimming at V came to 5 bases and at J to 1 base, leaving 13 bases not matched to a gene. Per the germline V gene, CDR1 is SGHAT and CDR2 is FQNNGV. CDR3: CASSRRGVAGDGTDTQYF. In DNA, the CDR3 is TGTGCCAGCAGCCGTCGAGGGGTAGCGGGGGACGGCACAGATACGCAGTATTTT.

This clonotype was recorded a few times. V is TRBV20-1 and J is TRBJ1-6, with a tentative D call TRBD1 (5 bases). V was trimmed by 2 bases and J by 3 bases, leaving 14 bases between them. The CDR3 consists of 16 residues. Germline V lookup: CDR1 DFQATT, CDR2 SNEGSKA (reference sequence). This CDR3 is CSARREGIYYNSPLHF. The CDR3 bases are TGCAGTGCTAGACGGGAGGGGATTTACTATAATTCACCCCTCCACTTT.

Concerning this clonotype itself: The junction shows a germline mismatch at one end, possibly a read error. The V call is TRBV5-1, the J call TRBJ2-2; D is undetermined. The CDR3 totals 15 residues. CDR1 is SGHRS, CDR2 YFSETQ, per germline. The CDR3 nucleotides are TGCACCAGCAGCTTAGGCGGAGCTAACACCGGGGAGCTGTTTTTT. Amino acids: CTSSLGGANTGELFF.

The chain recombines TRBV5-4 with TRBJ1-2; D is unresolved. The V gene lost 0 bases and the J gene lost 6 bases, with 6 bases spanning the gap. Per the germline V gene, CDR1 is SGHNT and CDR2 is YYREEE (reference sequence). The CDR3 totals 12 residues. The CDR3 region has the DNA TGTGCCAGCAGCTTGGAGGCGGATGGCTACACCTTC. This gives the protein CASSLEADGYTF.

The chain has TRBV11-2 and TRBJ2-3; a weak D match, TRBD1 (5 bases). The CDR3 sequence is 13 residues long. The germline V gene has CDR1 SGHAT and CDR2 FQNNGV. The V end was cut by 1 base, the J end by 4 bases, with 6 bases between. The CDR3 spells CASSLVRADTQYF. CDR3 coding DNA: TGTGCCAGCAGCTTAGTCAGGGCAGATACGCAGTATTTT.

The V gene is TRBV2, the J gene TRBJ1-1, with D perhaps matching TRBD1 (6 bases). Looked up from germline, CDR1 is SNHLY and CDR2 is FYNNEI. The CDR3 covers 15 residues. V was cut by 4 bases and J by 4 bases, with 16 bases left in between. The CDR3 DNA is TGTGCCAGCAGTGCGTCAGGGGAGAGATCCACTGAAGCTTTCTTT. Its translation is CASSASGERSTEAFF. Full variable domain (rest looked up from reference TRBV2 and TRBJ1-1): EPEVTQTPSHQVTQMGQEVILRCVPISNHLYFYWYRQILGQKVEFLVSFYNNEISEKSEIFDDQFSVERPDGSNFTLKIRSTKLEDSAMYFCASSASGERSTEAFFGQGTRLTVV.

This clonotype came up many times. The chain links TRBV7-2 to TRBJ1-1; no clear D. Trimming pared 1 base from V and 5 bases from J, leaving 14 bases between. Germline CDR1 reads SGHTA; CDR2 reads FQGNSA. This CDR3 is built from 15 residues. The CDR3 DNA sequence: TGTGCCAGCAGCTTAGAGAGGTTGGCGGGAACTGAAGCTTTCTTT. The encoded protein is CASSLERLAGTEAFF.

This chain links TRBV7-9 with TRBJ2-7; weak D call: TRBD1 (5 bases). V was shortened by 3 bases and J by 7 bases, with 16 bases between the two germline ends. The CDR3 is made up of 14 amino acids. CDR1 is SEHNR, CDR2 FQNEAQ, per germline (reference sequence). The CDR3 spells CASSLDVPSGEQYF. CDR3 DNA: TGTGCCAGCAGCTTGGATGTTCCGTCAGGGGAGCAGTACTTC. Full variable domain (rest looked up from reference TRBV7-9 and TRBJ2-7): DTGVSQNPRHKITKRGQNVTFRCDPISEHNRLYWYRQTLGQGPEFLTYFQNEAQLEKSRLLSDRFSAERPKGSFSTLEIQRTEQGDSAMYLCASSLDVPSGEQYFGPGTRLTVT.

This clonotype was picked up many times. The chain carries TRBV20-1 and TRBJ2-3, with D possibly matching TRBD2 (6 bases). The CDR3 sequence is 15 residues long. V was clipped by 1 base and J by 2 bases, with 13 bases between them. CDR1 and CDR2 from the germline V gene are DFQATT and SNEGSKA (reference sequence). CDR3 sequence: CSARVGTGVTDTQYF. In DNA form, the CDR3 reads TGCAGTGCTAGAGTAGGAACGGGGGTCACAGATACGCAGTATTTT.